This record looks at one T cell receptor beta chain sequence and its context. Assay: immunoSEQ multiplex PCR; the TCRdb copy retains only in-frame clones and omits some. The sample lists about 160,000 clones, around 96% occurring once. These data come from a study of control samples from healthy donors and cancer patients. V trimming: 5 bases; J trimming: 7 bases; junction bases outside the gene matches: 7. The CDR3 covers 15 residues. The germline CDR1 and CDR2 sequences are MNHEY and SMNVEV (reference sequence). This clonotype was sampled from a woman in her thirties or forties in good health. The sequenced sample was blood. The chain recombines TRBV27 with TRBJ1-6, with 8 bases aligning to TRBD1. In DNA, the CDR3 is TGTGCCAGCAGTCAAGACAGGGGTGGCAATTCACCCCTCCACTTT. It specifies CASSQDRGGNSPLHF.